This T cell receptor beta chain is from a study of OX40 agonist ivuxolimab in advanced cancers. For the study in its entirety: The costimulatory receptor OX40 (CD134) was targeted by ivuxolimab, a fully human IgG2 agonistic monoclonal antibody. In the dose-escalation cohort, over 65% of patients were male, and the mean age was about 55 years, with a range of roughly 20 to 85. Of the roughly 51 patients in dose escalation, some 20 had hepatocellular carcinoma, about 15 had melanoma, 9 had renal cell carcinoma and 9 had head and neck cancer. Intravenous ivuxolimab was administered to patients every 2 weeks at six dose levels: 0.01, 0.1, 0.3, 1.5, 3 and 10 mg/kg. Peripheral TCRbeta sequencing aimed to test whether ivuxolimab altered TCR sequence diversity and caused clonal T-cell expansion. Partial responses were achieved by three dose-escalation patients, of whom one had hepatocellular carcinoma and two had cutaneous melanoma. Prior anti-PD-1, anti-PD-L1 or anti-CTLA-4 therapy was permitted, and roughly two fifths of dose-escalation patients had received checkpoint inhibitors. The paper covers the monotherapy dose-escalation part of the phase I ivuxolimab trial, which included N = 52 patients.

Patients with autoimmune disease history or receiving systemic immunosuppression were excluded from the trial. Peripheral blood for TCR sequencing was collected from all dose cohorts at baseline, on cycle 4 day 1, and on cycle 7 day 1. The samples were drawn from a first-in-human, open-label, multicenter phase I dose-escalation trial of ivuxolimab. Adults with locally advanced or metastatic melanoma, renal cell carcinoma, hepatocellular carcinoma or head and neck squamous cell carcinoma were enrolled in the trial. Before TCR sequencing, CD4+ T cells and CD8+ T cells were sorted from peripheral blood as separate populations. Points the paper makes about the study in general: Antigen specificity was not determined for the clonally expanded peripheral T cells. At doses of 0.1 to 3.0 mg/kg, clonal expansion of both CD4+ and CD8+ blood T cells was observed from baseline to week 6. In the 0.1-3.0 mg/kg groups, partial responders were among the patients with the lowest normalized peripheral clonal expansion, particularly in CD8+ T cells. After ivuxolimab, more expanded clones were found on average in CD8+ T cells than in CD4+ T cells. Low levels of normalized T-cell clonal expansion were also seen in some patients who did not respond.

About this clone: Its antigen has not been determined. Base qualities are missing; no much larger clone stands one base away.

To sequence the TCRbeta CDR3 region, genomic DNA was isolated from the sorted cells. The immunoSEQ Assay was used to sequence the TCRbeta CDR3 regions. In its TCRdb copy, this immuneACCESS table keeps in-frame sequences only and misses some clones. Where compared with another copy, unresolved V genes explain less than half of these, and the others have no known cause. The table for this sample lists some 99,000 clones; 70% to 90% of them were counted only once. The ten largest clones capture under 0.55% of the sample. Material: CD4+ or CD8+ T cells sorted from blood, obtained in a trial of the OX40 agonist ivuxolimab. The TCR sequence derives from an adult with an advanced solid tumor such as melanoma, head and neck, liver or kidney cancer.

Here is the DNA: TGTGCCAGCAGTTACTTACGGGGTTCACCCCTCCACTTT. This yields the protein CASSYLRGSPLHF. The chain is encoded by TRBV6-6 joined to TRBJ1-6; the D gene lacks a confident call. Measured from the cysteine to the phenylalanine, the CDR3 is 13 residues long. Just CDR3 DNA is preserved here, 39 bases in frame from base 1. According to the germline V gene (reference sequence), CDR1 reads MNHNY and CDR2 reads SVGAGI. V and J lose 1 base and 9 bases, and a span of 7 bases separates them.